This T cell receptor beta chain derives from a study of technical replicates of blood from several donors. Sequencing used immunoSEQ multiplex PCR; TCRdb keeps in-frame clones, though not all of them. Of around 61,000 clones listed, around 97% are singletons. The V gene's germline CDR1 is SGDLS and CDR2 YYNGEE. The CDR3 spans 13 residues. V shed 5 bases and J 2 bases; nucleotides not matched to a gene: 0. The sample consisted of T cells isolated from PBMCs. V usage is TRBV9 and J usage is TRBJ1-2, with 10 positions matching TRBD1. This receptor was identified in a human donor in good health. DNA of the CDR3: TGTGCCAGCAGGGGACAGGGGAACTATGGCTACACCTTC. This encodes CASRGQGNYGYTF.